Shown below are 21 T cell receptor beta chains from a single sample sequenced in a study of cytomegalovirus exposure and HLA in healthy donors. The study ran its PCR with 60 Vbeta and 13 Jbeta primers. Assay used: immunoSEQ multiplex PCR; TCRdb lists only in-frame clones, some missing. The data hold around 130,000 clones, with roughly 79% observed a single time. Material: PBMCs. These receptors were taken from a woman in her forties or fifties in good health and CMV-seronegative.

This chain links TRBV6-1 with TRBJ2-5, with 8 bases matching TRBD2. CDR3 length equals 13 residues. J lost 9 bases, V lost 2 bases, and 5 bases had no gene match. Germline CDR1 MNHNS, CDR2 SASEGT. The CDR3 protein is CASSEPAGAAQYF. Written as DNA, the CDR3 is TGTGCCAGCAGTGAACCAGCGGGAGCGGCCCAGTACTTC.

V usage is TRBV27 and J usage is TRBJ2-7; TRBD2 is a possible D gene (5 bases). The V end was cut by 6 bases, the J end by 1 base, with 16 bases between. Germline V lookup: CDR1 MNHEY, CDR2 SMNVEV (reference sequence). The length of the CDR3 is 15 residues. The CDR3 nucleotides are TGTGCCAGCAGCCGTAATAACGGCGGGTCCTACGAGCAGTACTTC. Amino acid sequence: CASSRNNGGSYEQYF.

Notes on this clone: An end of the junction differs from the germline gene, which may be a read error. The V and J genes are TRBV28 and TRBJ1-2, with D perhaps matching TRBD1 (6 bases). The CDR3 runs 12 residues. Germline V gene sequence: CDR1 MDHEN, CDR2 SYDVKM. This CDR3 reads CASSLIIDRSSF. The DNA of the CDR3 is TGTGCCAGCAGTTTAATCATCGACAGGTCCTCCTTC.

Only one count was recorded for this clone. The rearrangement links TRBV4-1 to TRBJ2-7, with D tentatively TRBD1 (6 bases). The CDR3 sequence is 15 residues long. Trimming left V 2 bases short and J 4 bases short, with 15 bases between. Looked up from germline, CDR1 is MGHRA and CDR2 is YSYEKL. The CDR3 reads CASSQTPGEQYEQYF. CDR3 in DNA: TGCGCCAGCAGCCAAACCCCAGGGGAGCAGTACGAGCAGTACTTC.

The V call is TRBV28, the J call TRBJ1-2; D gene ambiguous. Between the trimmed V and J ends, which lost 1 base and 2 bases, there was a span of 11 bases. From germline, CDR1 is MDHEN and CDR2 SYDVKM. The CDR3 has 15 amino acids. CDR3 sequence reads: CASSLSPGTNYGYTF. The CDR3 DNA follows: TGTGCCAGCAGTTTATCCCCAGGTACAAACTATGGCTACACCTTC.

CDR3 residues: CASSHLTSDRTDTQYF. Written as DNA, the CDR3 is TGCGCCAGCAGCCATCTCACTAGCGACCGCACAGATACGCAGTATTTT. The chain is built from TRBV4-3 and TRBJ2-3, with 7 bases fitting TRBD2. This CDR3 is 16 amino acids long. V lost 3 bases and J lost 1; bases outside the gene matches: 7. CDR1 and CDR2 from the germline V gene are LGHNA and YSLEER.

In this sample, this clone turned up a few times. The V gene is TRBV6-5, the J gene TRBJ1-4, with 10 nucleotides matching TRBD1. The germline V gene encodes CDR1 MNHEY and CDR2 SVGAGI. This CDR3 has 14 residues. The V segment lost 6 bases and the J segment 6 bases; nucleotides outside the gene matches: 4. CDR3 protein: CASSSGQGHEKLFF. The CDR3 DNA is TGTGCCAGCAGCTCGGGACAGGGGCATGAAAAACTGTTTTTT.

The V and J genes are TRBV11-2 and TRBJ1-6, with D possibly matching TRBD1 (5 bases). There are 14 residues in the CDR3. The V end was cut by 7 bases, the J end by 10 bases, with 17 bases between. Germline lookup yields CDR1 SGHAT and CDR2 FQNNGV. Here the CDR3 DNA reads TGTGCCAGCAACCAAATCAGGGTCGGGTCACCCCTCCACTTT. This codes for CASNQIRVGSPLHF.

The chain couples TRBV5-4 to TRBJ2-3, with 7 bases matching TRBD1. Germline V CDR1 and CDR2: SGHNT, YYREEE (reference sequence). V was pared by 1 base and J by 0 bases, with 2 bases of the junction left unmatched. This CDR3 contains 15 residues. CDR3 loop: CASSLNRGSTDTQYF. The CDR3 DNA follows: TGTGCCAGCAGCTTGAACAGGGGCAGCACAGATACGCAGTATTTT.

V and J are TRBV28 and TRBJ1-5; 9 bases are shared with TRBD1. The germline V gene has CDR1 MDHEN and CDR2 SYDVKM. V lost 5 bases, J lost 5 bases, and 7 bases stayed unmatched. The CDR3 has 15 residues. CDR3 coding DNA: TGTGCCAGCAGTCCATCCGGGACAGGGTATCAGCCCCAGCATTTT. Amino acids: CASSPSGTGYQPQHF. The entire variable domain, with the rest obtained from reference TRBV28 and TRBJ1-5, is as follows: DVKVTQSSRYLVKRTGEKVFLECVQDMDHENMFWYRQDPGLGLRLIYFSYDVKMKEKGDIPEGYSVSREKKERFSLILESASTNQTSMYLCASSPSGTGYQPQHFGDGTRLSIL.

The J gene is TRBJ1-1, the V gene TRBV6-1, with TRBD1 matching over 7 bases. Germline CDR1 reads MNHNS; CDR2 reads SASEGT. With 5 bases clipped from V and 4 bases from J, the junction kept 10 bases outside the gene matches. CDR3 length equals 15 residues. CDR3 coding DNA: TGTGCCAGCAGTCTAACAGGGGAAGGGTTCACTGAAGCTTTCTTT. As protein: CASSLTGEGFTEAFF.

This chain joins TRBV19 and TRBJ1-1; no clear D. Germline CDR1 reads LNHDA; CDR2 reads SQIVND (reference sequence). The CDR3 totals 13 residues. Between the trimmed V and J ends, which lost 4 bases and 7 bases, there was a span of 13 bases. The CDR3 spells CASSTRWGVEAFF. DNA of the CDR3: TGTGCCAGTAGTACTAGGTGGGGAGTTGAAGCTTTCTTT.

In this sample, this clone turned up a few times. The V and J genes are TRBV5-4 and TRBJ2-3, with 7 bases identical to TRBD1. Germline lookup yields CDR1 SGHNT and CDR2 YYREEE (reference sequence). The V segment lost 2 bases and the J segment 4 bases; nucleotides outside the gene matches: 10. This CDR3 is 16 amino acids long. Here the CDR3 DNA reads TGTGCCAGCAGCTTCCCCAGACAGGGAGCCCCAGATACGCAGTATTTT. Protein product: CASSFPRQGAPDTQYF.

The V gene is TRBV11-1, the J gene TRBJ2-1, with 8 bases identical to TRBD2. Trimming cost V 0 bases and J 3 bases; bases outside gene matches: 10. Germline V gene lookup returns CDR1 SGHAT and CDR2 FQDESV (reference sequence). This CDR3 comprises 18 residues. The CDR3 is CASSLAYLLAGSYNEQFF. CDR3 nucleotide sequence: TGTGCCAGCAGCTTAGCGTACCTCCTAGCGGGTAGCTACAATGAGCAGTTCTTC.

This clone has only a few counts. The chain employs TRBV7-6 and TRBJ2-7, with D uncertain. V lost 0 bases and J lost 2, with 8 bases in between. The CDR3 covers 14 residues. Germline CDR1 SGHVS, CDR2 FNYEAQ. CDR3 nucleotides: TGTGCCAGCAGCTTAGCGCGGCATACCTACGAGCAGTACTTC. Its translation is CASSLARHTYEQYF.

As to this clone: An end of the junction does not agree with germline; a read error may underlie this. V is TRBV6-5 and J is TRBJ1-2; D perhaps matches TRBD1 (5 bases). This CDR3 contains 13 residues. Germline V CDR1 and CDR2: MNHEY, SVGAGI. The CDR3 protein is CASSPQGTYGYPF. The CDR3 nucleotides read TGTGCCAGCAGTCCCCAGGGTACCTATGGCTACCCCTTC.

The chain carries TRBV4-1 and TRBJ2-1; 8 nucleotides match TRBD1. Germline CDR1 is MGHRA and CDR2 is YSYEKL. V gave up 0 bases and J gave up 7 bases; unmatched junction bases: 5. The length of the CDR3 is 15 residues. CDR3 residues: CASSQDGQGGNEQFF. The CDR3 coding sequence is TGCGCCAGCAGCCAAGACGGACAGGGAGGAAATGAGCAGTTCTTC.

V usage is TRBV6-1 and J usage is TRBJ2-2, with a weak D call TRBD1 (6 bases). The CDR3 is 14 residues long. V lost 6 bases and J 6 bases, leaving 14 bases between the germline ends. CDR1 is MNHNS, CDR2 SASEGT, per germline. CDR3 region: CASSARNRAGELFF. The DNA of the CDR3 is TGTGCCAGCAGCGCCCGAAACAGGGCCGGGGAGCTGTTTTTT.

This chain links TRBV5-1 with TRBJ1-1; tentative D call: TRBD1 (6 bases). This CDR3 is built from 14 residues. Between the trimmed V and J ends, which lost 1 base and 3 bases, there was a span of 10 bases. Looked up from germline, CDR1 is SGHRS and CDR2 is YFSETQ. CDR3 sequence: CASSLLGADTEAFF. The CDR3 DNA is TGCGCCAGCAGCTTGCTGGGGGCCGACACTGAAGCTTTCTTT.

V is TRBV5-8 and J is TRBJ1-5; 9 positions agree with TRBD1. Germline CDR1 is SGHTS and CDR2 is YDEGEE. The CDR3 contains 15 residues. J gave up 6 bases and V 2 bases, and 6 bases lay outside the gene matches. The CDR3 coding sequence is TGTGCCAGCAGCTTTAGAACAGGGGGCCCTCAGCCCCAGCATTTT. This encodes CASSFRTGGPQPQHF.

The chain uses TRBV11-2 and TRBJ2-7, with D maybe TRBD2 (5 bases). Between the trimmed V and J ends, which lost 1 base and 2 bases, there was a span of 9 bases. CDR3 length: 14 residues. Looked up from germline, CDR1 is SGHAT and CDR2 is FQNNGV. The CDR3 protein is CASSLAAGTYEQYF. Here the CDR3 DNA reads TGTGCCAGCAGCTTAGCGGCCGGGACCTACGAGCAGTACTTC. Together with reference TRBV11-2 and TRBJ2-7, the CDR3 gives the full variable domain: EAGVAQSPRYKIIEKRQSVAFWCNPISGHATLYWYQQILGQGPKLLIQFQNNGVVDDSQLPKDRFSAERLKGVDSTLKIQPAKLEDSAVYLCASSLAAGTYEQYFGPGTRLTVT.